Listed here are 3 T cell receptor beta chains from one sample, sequenced in a study of T cells expressing NK-cell markers. TCRdb reprocessed the 5' RACE reads and stores each CDR3 protein as one record, lacking DNA. This repertoire includes about 260,000 distinct CDR3 sequences. The sequencing sample was made of blood T cells: a sorted CD56 or NKG2C T cell subset, CD4+ or CD8+ T cells, or bulk PBMC T cells (not recorded which). The receptors here all came from a woman aged 18 to 75 in good health.

This chain links TRBV5-4 with TRBJ2-2; TCRdb's D call of TRBD2 is untestable without DNA. Germline lookup yields CDR1 SGHNT and CDR2 YYREEE (reference sequence). CDR3 size: 18 residues. The CDR3 is CASSLVPLAERRAGELFF.

The chain has TRBV2 and TRBJ1-5; TCRdb calls TRBD1, which cannot be checked without DNA. CDR1 is SNHLY and CDR2 is FYNNEI in the germline V gene. CDR3 size: 15 residues. The CDR3 sequence: CASRDLTGRNQPQHF.

This chain joins TRBV29-1 and TRBJ1-2; TCRdb gives TRBD1 as the D gene, but with no DNA this cannot be confirmed. Germline V lookup: CDR1 SQVTM, CDR2 ANQGSEA. The CDR3 sequence is 15 residues long. CDR3 sequence: CSVAPPTGALNGYTF.